These 8 T cell receptor beta chains came from one sample sequenced in a study of Tregs in tolerant kidney transplant recipients. Only in-frame clones appear in the TCRdb table, and some are missing; sequencing was by immunoSEQ multiplex PCR. The table lists 25,000 to 35,000 clones, 82% of them singletons. These receptors are not linked to any known antigen. Specimen: Tregs from blood cultured with allogeneic cells. These receptors were collected from a human donor in good health.

The V call is TRBV6-1, the J call TRBJ2-2; TRBD1 aligns across 7 bases. This CDR3 comprises 14 residues. Germline lookup yields CDR1 MNHNS and CDR2 SASEGT. With V trimmed by 7 bases and J by 8 bases, 10 bases remained unmatched. For the CDR3, the DNA is TGTGCCAGCAAACTGACAGGGAGTAGTGGGGAGCTGTTTTTT. Translated: CASKLTGSSGELFF.

Points on this clone: The junction differs from germline at one of its ends, possibly a read error. This rearrangement joins TRBV5-1 to TRBJ2-1, with a weak D call TRBD1 (5 bases). Looked up from germline, CDR1 is SGHRS and CDR2 is YFSETQ. The CDR3 is made up of 12 amino acids. CDR3 residues: CASSLEGHSPLF. The CDR3 DNA follows: TGCGCCAGCAGCTTGGAAGGACACTCCCCCCTCTTC.

This chain links TRBV29-1 with TRBJ1-1; D remains unclear. Trimming left V 6 bases short and J 7 bases short, with 3 bases between. The CDR3 runs 8 residues. Germline V gives CDR1 SQVTM, CDR2 ANQGSEA. This chain's CDR3 is CSVGEAFF. CDR3 sequence (DNA): TGCAGCGTGGGTGAAGCTTTCTTT.

The chain links TRBV5-6 to TRBJ2-7; 11 bases are shared with TRBD2. The CDR3 loop spans 16 amino acids. Trimming took 5 bases from V and 6 from J; bases not matched to a gene: 13. Germline V CDR1 and CDR2: SGHDT, YYEEEE. In nucleotides, the CDR3 is TGTGCCAGCAGACGGGGGAGGGGACTAGCGGCGTTCGAGCAGTACTTC. Residues: CASRRGRGLAAFEQYF. The full variable domain, with the rest looked up from reference TRBV5-6 and TRBJ2-7, is DAGVTQSPTHLIKTRGQQVTLRCSPKSGHDTVSWYQQALGQGPQFIFQYYEEEERQRGNFPDRFSGHQFPNYSSELNVNALLLGDSALYLCASRRGRGLAAFEQYFGPGTRLTVT.

The chain is built from TRBV18 and TRBJ2-7; 7 bases are shared with TRBD2. This CDR3 has 15 residues. The V gene's germline CDR1 is KGHSH and CDR2 LQKENI. Trimming at V came to 4 bases and at J to 0 bases, leaving 6 bases not matched to a gene. CDR3 nucleotide sequence: TGTGCCAGCTCACGGGGGGGGATAAGCTCCTACGAGCAGTACTTC. Translated, it gives CASSRGGISSYEQYF.

The genes are TRBV4-1 and TRBJ2-2; 9 positions match TRBD2. CDR1 and CDR2 from the germline V gene are MGHRA and YSYEKL. The CDR3 has 15 amino acids. V shed 3 bases and J 1 base; nucleotides not matched to a gene: 0. The CDR3 reads CASSHSGRNTGELFF. The CDR3 DNA reads as TGCGCCAGCAGCCATAGCGGGAGGAACACCGGGGAGCTGTTTTTT.

This clone was picked up a small number of times. This sequence joins TRBV27 and TRBJ2-1; TRBD2 agrees at 7 bases. J was trimmed by 7 bases and V by 5 bases; bases with no gene match: 14. CDR3 length: 16 amino acids. Germline V gene sequence: CDR1 MNHEY, CDR2 SMNVEV (reference sequence). CDR3 sequence reads: CASSRLRGLRSNEQFF. The CDR3 DNA reads TGTGCCAGCAGTCGTCTCCGGGGACTACGTTCAAATGAGCAGTTCTTC.

V and J are TRBV27 and TRBJ2-1, with 8 nucleotides matching TRBD2. J was trimmed by 7 bases and V by 4 bases; bases with no gene match: 12. The germline V gene has CDR1 MNHEY and CDR2 SMNVEV (reference sequence). The length of the CDR3 is 16 residues. In DNA, the CDR3 is TGTGCCAGCAGTTCAAGCTCGGCGGGAGGCCCGAATGAGCAGTTCTTC. Its protein is CASSSSSAGGPNEQFF.